The rows below give T cell receptor beta chains drawn from one sample of a study of cytomegalovirus exposure and HLA in healthy donors. TCRdb keeps only in-frame clones here, not all; method: immunoSEQ multiplex PCR. Found here are around 180,000 clones, 80% to 85% of them singletons; the top ten hold roughly 1.2%. The sequenced sample consisted of PBMCs. The receptor source for this set is a boy aged 2-9 years in good health and CMV-seronegative. CDR3s include the opening cysteine and the closing phenylalanine or tryptophan. Fields, in order: J gene, clone size, V gene, D gene, CDR3 DNA, CDR3 protein. The D gene is left open where the match is weak. Clone size is given for some rows only: seen once, a few or many times, or a class if the clone is expanded.

>TRBJ2-2|.|TRBV9|.
TGTGCCAGCAGCCTTTCTAGCATGGGTACCGGGGAGCTGTTTTTT
CASSLSSMGTGELFF
>TRBJ2-7|.|TRBV14|TRBD2
TGTGCCAGCAGCCCCGGGACTAGCGGGCCCAAGTACTTC
CASSPGTSGPKYF
>TRBJ1-1|.|TRBV20-1|.
TGCAGTGCCGCCGGGAGGGAAGCTTTCTTT
CSAAGREAFF
>TRBJ1-1|.|TRBV7-6|.
TGTGCCAGCAGCTTAGGGCAGGGAGGGAGTGCTTTCTTT
CASSLGQGGSAFF
>TRBJ1-4|.|TRBV2|.
TGTGCCAGCACCCCTCGGGTTCTTGAAAAACTGTTTTTT
CASTPRVLEKLFF
>TRBJ1-2|.|TRBV7-9|.
TGTTCCAGCAGCTCCCCCGCGGGGGGCTACACCTTC
CSSSSPAGGYTF
>TRBJ1-2|once|TRBV13|.
TGTGCCAGCACCCGAGGGGGAAGTAACTATGGCTACACCTTC
CASTRGGSNYGYTF
>TRBJ2-3|.|TRBV7-2|.
TGTGCCAGCAGCTTCAACCCCTACACAGATACGCAGTATTTT
CASSFNPYTDTQYF
>TRBJ2-5|.|TRBV4-1|TRBD2
TGCGCCAGCAGCCAGCTTCTCCGGACTAGCGGGGGGGACCAAGAGACCCAGTACTTC
CASSQLLRTSGGDQETQYF
>TRBJ2-7|.|TRBV19|.
TGTGCCAGTAGTATATCGAGGCAGAGTTACGAGCAGTACTTC
CASSISRQSYEQYF
>TRBJ2-2|.|TRBV7-9|.
TGTGCCAGCAGATTTGACAGAATCCGAACAACCGGGGAGCTGTTTTTT
CASRFDRIRTTGELFF
>TRBJ2-3|.|TRBV19|TRBD2
TGTGCCAGTAGTATTAGCGGGAGAGAAGATACGCAGTATTTT
CASSISGREDTQYF
>TRBJ2-3|.|TRBV6-4|TRBD2
TGTGCCAGCAGTGACTCGACTAGCGGGGGGGCAGATACGCAGTATTTT
CASSDSTSGGADTQYF
>TRBJ2-3|.|TRBV9|.
TGTGCCAGCGAGTCTAGCACAGATACGCAGTATTTT
CASESSTDTQYF
>TRBJ2-5|.|TRBV18|TRBD1
TGTGCCAGCTCACCTCCCGGGACAGCCCAAGAGACCCAGTACTTC
CASSPPGTAQETQYF
>TRBJ2-5|.|TRBV4-3|.
TGCGCCAGCAGCCAAGATGGGGGCGAAGAGACCCAGTACTTC
CASSQDGGEETQYF
>TRBJ2-1|once|TRBV5-6|.
TGTGCCAGCAGCTGGGGGGACAATGAGCAGTTCTTC
CASSWGDNEQFF
>TRBJ1-2|.|TRBV27|.
TGTGCCAGCAGTCTAAAGGCGGATGGTCCCCTAGGTGGCTACACCTTC
CASSLKADGPLGGYTF
>TRBJ2-1|once|TRBV7-2|TRBD2
TGTGCCAGCAGCCTAGTGAGCCCGGGACTAGCACCCCGCAATGAGCAGTTCTTC
CASSLVSPGLAPRNEQFF
>TRBJ1-2|.|TRBV5-8|.
TGTGCCAGCAGCGCTCTGAGCTATGGCTACACCTTC
CASSALSYGYTF
>TRBJ1-1|.|TRBV21-1|.
TGTGCCAGCAGCAAAGATGTGGGGGCGCGGCCGAACACTGAAGCTTTCTTT
CASSKDVGARPNTEAFF
>TRBJ2-5|.|TRBV11-2|.
TGTGCCAGCAGCTTCCAGCGGAGCTCCGGGACCCAGTACTTC
CASSFQRSSGTQYF
>TRBJ1-6|.|TRBV4-2|TRBD1
TGTGCCAGCAGCCAACAAACAGGGGTCAATTCACCCCTCCACTTT
CASSQQTGVNSPLHF
>TRBJ1-1|.|TRBV6-5|.
TGTGCCAGCAGTTACTACGGACAGATGAACACTGAAGCTTTCTTT
CASSYYGQMNTEAFF
>TRBJ1-1|.|TRBV6-1|TRBD1
TGTGCCAGCAGTGTGGACAGGGGGCTGGGCACTGAAGCTTTCTTT
CASSVDRGLGTEAFF
>TRBJ1-5|.|TRBV18|TRBD1
TGTGCCAGCTCAGCGGACAGGGGCCAGCCCCAGCATTTT
CASSADRGQPQHF
>TRBJ2-1|.|TRBV6-1|.
TGTGCCAGCAGTGAAGTCGGCGGGTCCTACAATGAGCAGTTCTTC
CASSEVGGSYNEQFF
>TRBJ1-2|once|TRBV7-9|.
TGTGCCAGCAGCTTAGTCGGGGGCTATGGCTACACCTTC
CASSLVGGYGYTF
>TRBJ2-4|.|TRBV2|TRBD2
TGTGCCAGCAGTGACCCGGGACTAGCGGGAGTATCAAGTTTGGCCAAAAACATTCAGTACTTC
CASSDPGLAGVSSLAKNIQYF
>TRBJ2-3|.|TRBV5-1|TRBD2
TGCGCCAGCAGCTTGCTTGAGGGAGGGCCATCAGATACGCAGTATTTT
CASSLLEGGPSDTQYF
>TRBJ1-1|.|TRBV13|.
TGTGCCAGCAGCTCTAACCGGGACAACAACTACATGAACACTGAAGCTTTCTTT
CASSSNRDNNYMNTEAFF
>TRBJ1-2|.|TRBV7-9|TRBD1
TGTGCCAGCAGCCCGCGGACAGGAAATACTAACTATGGCTACACCTTC
CASSPRTGNTNYGYTF
>TRBJ1-1|.|TRBV18|.
TGTGCCAGCTCACCACCCGTTCCTGAAGCTTTCTTT
CASSPPVPEAFF
>TRBJ1-1|few|TRBV6-6|.
TGTGCCAGCAGTTACCCCAGTGAAGTTCTCGCTTTCTTT
CASSYPSEVLAFF
>TRBJ2-1|.|TRBV27|.
TGTGCCAGCAGTCCTACGGAGTACAATGAGCAGTTCTTC
CASSPTEYNEQFF
>TRBJ2-3|.|TRBV2|.
TGTGCCAGCAAAGACTGGATCGGGACTACAGATACGCAGTATTTT
CASKDWIGTTDTQYF
>TRBJ1-1|.|TRBV7-2|.
TGTGCCAGCAGCTTAGGGAACAGCAACACTGAAGCTTTCTTT
CASSLGNSNTEAFF
>TRBJ1-4|once|TRBV2|.
TGTGCCAGCAGTGGACAGTACGGTGAAAAACTGTTTTTT
CASSGQYGEKLFF
>TRBJ2-2|.|TRBV2|TRBD1
TGTGCCAGCGGGGGACAGGGTGGCACCGGGGAGCTGTTTTTT
CASGGQGGTGELFF
>TRBJ2-1|.|TRBV5-1|TRBD2
TGCGCCAGCAGCTTAACTAGCGGGAGCAATGAGCAGTTCTTC
CASSLTSGSNEQFF
>TRBJ1-1|.|TRBV7-2|.
TGTGCCAGCAGCTCCCTCGGAGGGGACACTGAAGCTTTCTTT
CASSSLGGDTEAFF
>TRBJ1-1|.|TRBV2|.
TGTGCCAGCAGTGTTATGAACACTGAAGCTTTCTTT
CASSVMNTEAFF
>TRBJ2-1|.|TRBV27|.
TGTGCCAGCAGCCTGCCCTACGGTGAGCAGTTCTTC
CASSLPYGEQFF
>TRBJ2-3|once|TRBV10-2|TRBD1
TGCGCCAGCAGTGAAGATGGGACAGCCACAGATACGCAGTATTTT
CASSEDGTATDTQYF
>TRBJ1-2|.|TRBV7-2|.
TGTGCCAGCAGCTTCCACGGACAGAACTATGGCTACACCTTC
CASSFHGQNYGYTF
>TRBJ2-5|.|TRBV4-3|TRBD2
TGCGCCAGCAGCCAAGATGAAGCGGGGGGACGGGGGACCCAGTACTTC
CASSQDEAGGRGTQYF
>TRBJ1-4|.|TRBV6-5|.
TGTGCCAGCGGGGAGGCAGCAACTAATGAAAAACTGTTTTTT
CASGEAATNEKLFF
>TRBJ2-2|.|TRBV7-9|.
TGTGCCAGCAGCTCCTTGTTTGGACACCGTAATCACACCGGGGAGCTGTTTTTT
CASSSLFGHRNHTGELFF
>TRBJ2-3|once|TRBV14|.
TGTGCCAGCAGCCAAGATCAACTAGCCAATACGCAGTATTTT
CASSQDQLANTQYF
>TRBJ1-2|.|TRBV25-1|TRBD1
TGTGCCAGCAGGAAAACAGGGGACTCGTATGGCTACACCTTC
CASRKTGDSYGYTF
>TRBJ2-3|.|TRBV7-9|TRBD1
TGTGCCAGCAGCTTAACAGGGGGCGGTGAAGATACGCAGTATTTT
CASSLTGGGEDTQYF
>TRBJ2-1|.|TRBV19|.
TGTGCCAGTAGTTCTTACAATGAGCAGTTCTTC
CASSSYNEQFF
>TRBJ2-3|once|TRBV5-1|TRBD1
TGCGCCAGCAGCCCGAGGACAGGGGGTCGCACAGATACGCAGTATTTT
CASSPRTGGRTDTQYF